These 4 T cell receptor beta chains came from one sample sequenced in a study of shared clonotypes between healthy human individuals (dated by TCRdb to the early 2020s). CD8 naive samples consisted of CD45RO-negative cells that were positively selected for CCR7, yielding a CD45RA+CCR7+ population without TemRA cells. The method behind the library was the immunoSEQ multiplex PCR assay. Sourced from immuneACCESS, this table was stored by TCRdb with only in-frame sequences that have V and J called. A share of the clones is absent; for the studies checked, an unresolved V gene accounts for under half, and the remainder has no known explanation. The sample data list about 2 million clones, and 85% to 95% of these were observed just once. The ten top clones hold 0.9% to 1.5% of the sample. The sample consisted of naive CD8+ T cells sorted from blood. Sample cell subset or site, as interpreted from the label and publication: CD45RA+CCR7+. The origin of the receptors is a young man in good health.

The V gene is TRBV5-4, the J gene TRBJ1-2; D call uncertain. V dropped 0 bases and J dropped 1 base, with 10 bases sitting between them. The CDR3 consists of 15 residues. Per germline, CDR1 SGHNT and CDR2 YYREEE (reference sequence). As DNA, the CDR3 is TGTGCCAGCAGCTTGGGGACGGTTGGTAACTATGGCTACACCTTC. It translates to CASSLGTVGNYGYTF.

About this clone: A read error may produce the germline difference seen at one junction end. The chain joins TRBV7-9 to TRBJ1-1; 8 nucleotides align to TRBD1. CDR1 is SEHNR, CDR2 FQNEAQ, per germline (reference sequence). The length of the CDR3 is 13 residues. The CDR3 here is CASRLDRGTEAFF. The CDR3 coding sequence is TGTGCCAGCAGGTTAGACAGGGGCACTGAAGCTTTCTTT.

This rearrangement joins TRBV7-9 to TRBJ1-1, with D perhaps TRBD1 (6 bases). The germline V and J ends were trimmed by 7 bases and 8 bases, with 14 bases remaining between them. The germline V gene encodes CDR1 SEHNR and CDR2 FQNEAQ (reference sequence). The CDR3 totals 12 residues. The CDR3 DNA is TGTGCCAGCACATTCGGGGGGGCCGAAGCTTTCTTT. It yields the protein CASTFGGAEAFF.

V is TRBV9 and J is TRBJ1-5, with D unresolved. There are 12 residues in the CDR3. Trimming removed 3 bases at V and 9 bases at J, with 10 bases between. The germline gives CDR1 SGDLS, CDR2 YYNGEE. CDR3 amino acids: CASSEEGGPQHF. The CDR3 coding sequence is TGTGCCAGCAGCGAGGAAGGCGGGCCCCAGCATTTT.